Below, 2 T cell receptor beta chains from the same sample are listed, as sequenced in a study of identical twins. A single record per CDR3 protein comes from TCRdb applying MiXCR to the 5' RACE reads. This table has 700,000 or so distinct CDR3 sequences, more than 6.5% appearing once. This sample was also put to use in a study of yellow fever vaccine responses in identical twins.

The source material was PBMCs. Receptors were obtained from a young woman in good health.

Regarding this clonotype: The junction departs from germline at one end; a sequencing error may be responsible. The rearrangement joins TRBV7-7 to TRBJ2-5, with D hard to call. This CDR3 contains 13 residues. Germline V gene data show CDR1 as SSHAT and CDR2 as FNYEAQ (reference sequence). This chain's CDR3 is CASSFQPQETQYF. CDR3 in DNA: TGTGCTAGCAGCTTTCAACCTCAGGAGACCCAGTACTTC.

In this sample, this clonotype turned up many times. The DNA of the CDR3 is TGTGCCAGCAGGCGGGACAGGGAGAACGAGCAGTACTTC. Encoded protein: CASRRDRENEQYF. This sequence joins TRBV6-1 and TRBJ2-7; TRBD1 aligns across 9 bases. V trimming: 6 bases; J trimming: 5 bases; junction bases outside the gene matches: 5. The CDR3 length is 13 residues. CDR1 and CDR2 from the germline V gene are MNHNS and SASEGT.